This TCR beta chain was recorded in a study of cytotoxic CD8 clonotypes in ibrutinib-treated CLL. Across the whole study: The sample average was 255,043 productive templates and roughly 94,000 productive rearrangements.

The method was immunoSEQ multiplex PCR; TCRdb's version includes in-frame clones alone and lacks a portion of them. The data show around 140,000 clones, approximately 75% seen once. Germline V CDR1 and CDR2: SGDLS, YYNGEE. V lost 3 bases to trimming and J lost 1 base, with 11 bases between them. The CDR3 sequence is 15 residues long. The source material was PBMCs, sampled after 12 months of ibrutinib treatment. This chain uses TRBV9 with TRBJ2-1; a possible D gene is TRBD2 (6 bases). This clonotype was sampled from a human donor with chronic lymphocytic leukemia. The CDR3 spells CASSAVSGSYNEQFF. CDR3 coding DNA: TGTGCCAGCAGCGCCGTCAGCGGGTCCTACAATGAGCAGTTCTTC.